Below are 2 T cell receptor beta chains sequenced from a single sample in a study of cytomegalovirus exposure and HLA in healthy donors. Use of 60 Vbeta and 13 Jbeta primers characterized the PCR. Sequencing used immunoSEQ multiplex PCR; TCRdb keeps in-frame clones, though not all of them. The sample consists of tens of thousands of clones, 44% of them appearing once. The source material was PBMCs. These receptors came from a woman between 50 and 59 years old in good health and CMV-seronegative.

This clone was counted only a few times. The chain carries TRBV5-4 and TRBJ2-5; no definite D call. Trimming shortened V by 0 bases and J by 2 bases, and 11 bases separated the two germline ends. Per germline, CDR1 SGHNT and CDR2 YYREEE (reference sequence). The CDR3 covers 15 residues. DNA of the CDR3: TGTGCCAGCAGCTTGGCGCTGGAGCCACAAGAGACCCAGTACTTC. It codes for CASSLALEPQETQYF.

The rearrangement uses TRBV27 and TRBJ1-2, with TRBD1 matching over 8 bases. Germline loops: CDR1 MNHEY, CDR2 SMNVEV (reference sequence). With 2 bases clipped from V and 8 bases from J, the junction kept 13 bases outside the gene matches. The CDR3 sequence is 16 residues long. The CDR3 sequence: CASSLADRRGLVGYTF. CDR3 DNA sequence: TGTGCCAGCAGTTTAGCAGACCGCAGGGGGCTGGTAGGCTACACCTTC.